The clone carrying this T cell receptor (beta chain) was seen more than once but under ten times. Its antigen is not identified. The data are from a study of tissue T cells after allogeneic stem cell transplantation. On the study more broadly: Samples with visible lymphocytes on H&E were prioritized for sequencing.

Clones were read by immunoSEQ multiplex PCR, and TCRdb kept only the in-frame ones, dropping some. The data hold fewer than 30,000 clones, with more than 60% observed a single time. Per the germline V gene, CDR1 is SGHNT and CDR2 is YENEEA. The CDR3 is 13 amino acids. V was clipped by 7 bases and J by 5 bases, with 11 bases between them. Whole-study findings and limits: Sampling depth was limited, and the cohort was small and clinically varied.

The specimen comprised tissue from the ileum, sampled at autopsy. This receptor was identified in a female donor at least 60 years old with lung cancer. The rearrangement joins TRBV11-3 to TRBJ2-2; no clear D. This CDR3 is CASTLSRTGELFF. The CDR3 DNA sequence: TGTGCCAGCACCCTTAGTAGAACCGGGGAGCTGTTTTTT.